What follows is one T cell receptor beta chain and its context. It lacks a known antigen. Per-base quality was not reported, and no clone a single base away is much larger than it. CDR1 SGDLS and CDR2 YYNGEE were looked up in the germline V gene. Clipping removes 0 bases from V and 5 bases from J, with 1 as the unmatched junction base count. The CDR3 sequence holds 14 residues, the cysteine and phenylalanine included. The read is trimmed to its CDR3 DNA, 42 bases read in frame from base 1. This specimen comes from a study of CD8+ T cells in alopecia areata (dated by TCRdb to the late 2010s). Background for the entire study: Treated patients were enrolled in an open-label pilot trial of oral tofacitinib, 5 to 10 mg twice daily, for moderate-to-severe alopecia areata. Tofacitinib was administered for 6 to 18 months, and 6 months of follow-up off drug were then conducted to assess delayed response and recurrence. The SALT score, which quantifies the percentage of affected scalp surface area, was used to measure disease severity in treated patients. In both human patients and the C3H/HeJ mouse model, the study applied high-throughput TCRbeta sequencing to look at T cell clonal expansion in alopecia areata. In humans, TCRbeta sequencing was performed on scalp tissue and on sorted CD4+ and CD8+ peripheral blood T cells from healthy controls and from patients with patchy or totalis/universalis alopecia areata. Tofacitinib-treated patients had biopsies at baseline and at 4 and 24 weeks of treatment, with a later scalp biopsy in several patients. Scalp clonality was compared among normal scalp (n=4), patchy alopecia areata scalp (n=8), and alopecia totalis/universalis scalp (n=8). RNA came from the PAXgene miRNA kit for fixed scalp, the miRNeasy kit for PBMCs, and the RNeasy kit for mouse skin. TCRbeta CDR3 regions were amplified by immunoSEQ multiplex PCR using 35 Vbeta forward and 13 Jbeta reverse primers. Overall results and qualifications from the work: Compared with normal scalp, lesional scalp, particularly in alopecia totalis/universalis, had higher clonality and more expanded CD8+ clones, which suggests antigenic drive. TCR sequences shared between patients were less clear than in mice, possibly partly because of HLA diversity in the patient population. The treated cohort was small, with a single nonresponder, so links between baseline CD8+ expansion and response need larger studies. Scalp TCR repertoire analysis is complicated because resident alphabeta T cells in normal human skin are also sequenced, whereas mouse skin is dominated by gammadelta T cells. During tofacitinib treatment, many expanded lesional clones remained in scalp and blood, and this persistence may partly explain relapse after treatment is stopped. Tofacitinib significantly lowered scalp clonality and the number of expanded CD8+ clones among the top 100 scalp clones.

The method was the immunoSEQ multiplex PCR assay. For TCR sequencing, RNA was extracted from every sample and reverse transcribed into cDNA to serve as template. SuperScript III was used for first-strand cDNA synthesis, primed with a 2:1 mix of oligo-dT and random hexamers. A synthetic immune receptor repertoire was used to measure amplification bias, and any remaining bias was corrected computationally. The original methods were these. Raw reads were preprocessed to remove errors, and CDR3 was defined by IMGT conventions from the conserved cysteine to phenylalanine. Clonality was computed as 1 minus the Shannon entropy, with the entropy normalized by log2 of the number of productive unique TCRs. CD4 or CD8 identity of scalp clones was inferred by cross-referencing scalp TCRbeta sequences with sorted blood CD4 and CD8 repertoires. TCRdb took over this immuneACCESS table, retaining in-frame rearrangements with V and J assigned. Such tables are incomplete; in checked studies, under half of the missing clones stem from an unresolved V gene, and the remainder is unexplained. V and J calls and clone size are those listed in that table; D and trimming were worked out from the DNA. The sample table contains about 200,000 clones; only one count was recorded for roughly 60% of them. The ten largest clonotypes hold about 5.5% of the sample.

Read against the paper, the sample's time point label means: less than 25 weeks on oral tofacitinib. In light of the paper, this sample's treatment or condition label describes: oral pan-JAK inhibitor, 5-10 mg twice daily. Peripheral blood and lesional scalp punch biopsies were obtained from patients with alopecia areata. PBMCs were isolated by density centrifugation and stained for CD3, CD4 and CD8, after which CD4+ and CD8+ T cells were sorted on a FACSAria. This TCR was recovered from a human donor with alopecia areata. This specimen consisted of CD4+ T cells sorted from blood, obtained at week 24, from a patient treated with tofacitinib. Rearrangement joined TRBV9 to TRBJ2-5, and TRBD1 matches 10 of the central bases. The sequenced DNA is TGTGCCAGCAGCGTAGAGGGACAGGGGGAGACCCAGTACTTC. Its translation reads: CASSVEGQGETQYF.